Below are 19 T cell receptor beta chains sequenced from a single sample in a study of immune evolution from preneoplasia to lung adenocarcinoma. Profiled with immunoSEQ multiplex PCR; TCRdb holds only in-frame clones, not every one. The sample holds 10,000 or so clones, approximately 80% seen once. Sequenced: FFPE minimally invasive lung adenocarcinoma tissue. These receptors were obtained from a person between 65 and 79 years old with lung adenocarcinoma. Some clones in this sample may be carry-over from other donors' samples.

J is TRBJ1-4 and V is TRBV7-6; D uncertain. Germline-derived CDR1 and CDR2 are SGHVS and FNYEAQ. The CDR3 totals 16 residues. V lost 3 bases to trimming and J lost 0 bases, with 11 bases between them. CDR3 bases: TGTGCCAGCAGCTTGAATTGGCTTGCAACTAATGAAAAACTGTTTTTT. Encoded protein: CASSLNWLATNEKLFF.

This clone came up once. The chain combines TRBV28 with TRBJ2-1; D gene ambiguous. The germline V gene has CDR1 MDHEN and CDR2 SYDVKM. The CDR3 extends over 12 amino acids. The germline V and J ends were trimmed by 1 base and 6 bases, with 4 bases remaining between them. The CDR3 here is CASSLLGNEQFF. The DNA of the CDR3 is TGTGCCAGCAGTTTATTAGGCAATGAGCAGTTCTTC.

The V gene is TRBV7-9, the J gene TRBJ2-5, with unresolved D. Trimming removed 5 bases at V and 2 bases at J, with 3 bases between. This CDR3 is 11 amino acids long. Germline assignment: CDR1 SEHNR and CDR2 FQNEAQ (reference sequence). The CDR3 here is CASSNQETQYF. The CDR3 DNA reads TGTGCCAGCAGCAATCAAGAGACCCAGTACTTC.

V and J are TRBV19 and TRBJ2-7; D possibly uses TRBD1 or TRBD2 (5 bases each). V lost 4 bases and J lost 0, with 7 bases in between. The V gene's germline CDR1 is LNHDA and CDR2 SQIVND (reference sequence). The length of the CDR3 is 13 residues. Here the CDR3 reads CASSKGTSYEQYF. The CDR3 nucleotides read TGTGCCAGTAGTAAGGGGACCTCCTACGAGCAGTACTTC.

The chain recombines TRBV5-6 with TRBJ1-5; tentatively, D is TRBD1 (6 bases). Deletions cut 4 bases from V and 1 base from J, with 9 bases between. Germline CDR1 SGHDT, CDR2 YYEEEE. This CDR3 is built from 14 residues. CDR3 nucleotide sequence: TGTGCCAGCAGCACCGACAGGAGCAATCAGCCCCAGCATTTT. It yields the protein CASSTDRSNQPQHF.

The chain is built from TRBV6-5 and TRBJ2-5; the D gene is possibly TRBD1 (6 bases). Germline loops: CDR1 MNHEY, CDR2 SVGAGI. V was shortened by 6 bases and J by 2 bases, with 10 bases between the two germline ends. The CDR3 is made up of 13 amino acids. The CDR3 is CASSTQGQETQYF. CDR3 nucleotide sequence: TGTGCCAGCAGCACACAGGGTCAAGAGACCCAGTACTTC.

The gene calls are TRBV2 and TRBJ2-3; D is unclear. The germline V gene has CDR1 SNHLY and CDR2 FYNNEI. This CDR3 is built from 13 residues. The germline V and J ends were trimmed by 1 base and 1 base, with 3 bases remaining between them. CDR3 bases: TGTGCCAGCAGTGAAGGGGGCACAGATACGCAGTATTTT. Protein product: CASSEGGTDTQYF.

J is TRBJ1-4 and V is TRBV28; D ambiguous. CDR1 and CDR2 from the germline V gene are MDHEN and SYDVKM. CDR3 length: 14 amino acids. V was shortened by 4 bases and J by 8 bases, with 14 bases between the two germline ends. CDR3 sequence reads: CASSYRLAVEKLFF. The CDR3 bases are TGTGCCAGCAGTTATAGGTTGGCCGTGGAAAAACTGTTTTTT.

The V call is TRBV25-1, the J call TRBJ2-5; 9 bases line up with TRBD2. This CDR3 spans 15 amino acids. The V gene end was trimmed by 0 bases and the J gene end by 5 bases; junction bases not matched to a gene: 4. Germline V gene sequence: CDR1 MGHDK, CDR2 SYGVNS. The CDR3 sequence is CASSEYSGRSETQYF. The CDR3, as DNA: TGTGCCAGCAGTGAATATAGCGGGAGAAGTGAGACCCAGTACTTC.

This chain joins TRBV6-5 and TRBJ1-3; D unresolved. This CDR3 region has 14 residues. V lost 2 bases to trimming and J lost 0 bases, with 5 bases between them. CDR1 MNHEY and CDR2 SVGAGI come from the germline V gene. CDR3 in DNA: TGTGCCAGCAGTTACGATGCCTCTGGAAACACCATATATTTT. The encoded protein is CASSYDASGNTIYF.

The chain has TRBV28 and TRBJ1-1, with D tentatively TRBD1 (5 bases). Germline V lookup: CDR1 MDHEN, CDR2 SYDVKM. Trimming cost V 7 bases and J 4 bases, with 16 bases left between them. The CDR3 loop spans 14 amino acids. This chain's CDR3 is CASTTGRIITEAFF. CDR3 nucleotides: TGTGCCAGCACCACAGGACGGATTATCACTGAAGCTTTCTTT.

The chain has TRBV15 and TRBJ2-5, with 7 nucleotides matching TRBD2. V was pared by 0 bases and J by 5 bases, with 6 bases of the junction left unmatched. CDR3 size: 15 residues. Germline values: CDR1 LNHNV, CDR2 YYDKDF (reference sequence). The CDR3 spells CATSRDPLAVETQYF. CDR3 DNA sequence: TGTGCCACCAGCAGAGATCCCCTAGCGGTGGAGACCCAGTACTTC. The entire variable domain, with the rest obtained from reference TRBV15 and TRBJ2-5, is as follows: DAMVIQNPRYQVTQFGKPVTLSCSQTLNHNVMYWYQQKSSQAPKLLFHYYDKDFNNEADTPDNFQSRRPNTSFCFLDIRSPGLGDTAMYLCATSRDPLAVETQYFGPGTRLLVL.

In the case of this clone: One end of the junction does not line up with germline, which may come from a read error. The gene calls are TRBV2 and TRBJ2-7; 10 positions match TRBD2. The CDR3 contains 15 residues. CDR1 SNHLY and CDR2 FYNNEI come from the germline V gene. DNA of the CDR3: TGTGCCAGCAGATCTTCTAGCGGGGGAGTCTACGGGCAGTACTTC. Protein sequence: CASRSSSGGVYGQYF.

The V gene is TRBV5-4, the J gene TRBJ2-5; 7 nucleotides match TRBD2. This CDR3 region has 15 residues. The ends lost 0 bases at V and 2 bases at J; junction bases unmatched: 4. The germline gives CDR1 SGHNT, CDR2 YYREEE (reference sequence). CDR3 sequence: CASSLERGVQETQYF. CDR3 sequence (DNA): TGTGCCAGCAGCTTGGAGCGGGGCGTGCAAGAGACCCAGTACTTC.

This chain uses TRBV28 with TRBJ2-5, with 8 nucleotides matching TRBD2. Germline CDR1 reads MDHEN; CDR2 reads SYDVKM. V lost 3 bases to trimming and J lost 5 bases; unmatched junction nucleotides: 5. This CDR3 is 14 amino acids long. The CDR3 coding sequence is TGTGCCAGCAGTTTGGGAGCGGGGGAGGAGACCCAGTACTTC. Amino acids: CASSLGAGEETQYF.

This clone came up once. The chain carries TRBV11-2 and TRBJ2-7; D possibly corresponds to TRBD2 (6 bases). Germline assignment: CDR1 SGHAT and CDR2 FQNNGV. Trimming cost V 1 base and J 0 bases, with 10 bases left between them. This CDR3 has 15 residues. The CDR3 DNA reads as TGTGCCAGCAGCTTAGGCGGGAAAGCCTCCTACGAGCAGTACTTC. It is translated as CASSLGGKASYEQYF.

This clone was observed a handful of times. This chain connects TRBV2 to TRBJ2-7, with TRBD1 matching over 8 bases. CDR1 and CDR2 (germline): SNHLY, FYNNEI. This CDR3 has 14 amino acids. Losses at the gene ends were 8 bases for V and 1 base for J; bases not matched to a gene: 7. CDR3 amino acids: CASGPGTGSYEQYF. The CDR3 nucleotides read TGTGCCAGCGGTCCAGGGACAGGATCCTACGAGCAGTACTTC.

The chain uses TRBV6-6 and TRBJ2-7, with 7 bases lining up with TRBD1. CDR1 MNHNY and CDR2 SVGAGI come from the germline V gene (reference sequence). This CDR3 comprises 15 residues. V trimming: 5 bases; J trimming: 5 bases; junction bases outside the gene matches: 12. The CDR3 sequence is CASSGVGRGSNEQYF. As DNA, the CDR3 is TGTGCCAGCAGTGGGGTCGGCAGGGGGAGCAACGAGCAGTACTTC.

The rearrangement uses TRBV28 and TRBJ2-7; no definite D call. The CDR3 is made up of 11 amino acids. V lost 8 bases, J lost 3 bases, and 8 bases lay in between. Germline V gives CDR1 MDHEN, CDR2 SYDVKM. DNA of the CDR3: TGTGCCAGCGGTGGAAACTACGAGCAGTACTTC. Protein: CASGGNYEQYF.